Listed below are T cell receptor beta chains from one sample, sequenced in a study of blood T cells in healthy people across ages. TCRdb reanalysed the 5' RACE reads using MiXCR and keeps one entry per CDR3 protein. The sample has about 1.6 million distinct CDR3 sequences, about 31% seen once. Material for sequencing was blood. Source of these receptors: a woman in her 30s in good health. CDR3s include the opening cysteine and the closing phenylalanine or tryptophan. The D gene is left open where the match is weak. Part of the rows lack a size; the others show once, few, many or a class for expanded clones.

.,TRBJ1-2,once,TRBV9,TGTGCCAGCAGCGTAGCGATGGGAAACTATGGCTACACCTTC,CASSVAMGNYGYTF
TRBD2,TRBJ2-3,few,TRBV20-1,TGCAGTGCTAGTCCTAGCGGGTACACAGATACGCAGTATTTT,CSASPSGYTDTQYF
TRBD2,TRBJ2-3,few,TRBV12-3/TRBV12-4,TGTGCCAGCACGCGTTTCGGGGGGGATGGGGATACGCAGTATTTT,CASTRFGGDGDTQYF
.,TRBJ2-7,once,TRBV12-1,TGTGCCAGCATCCACGGATGGGGTAGCGGGGGGGCGGGCGAGCAGTACTTC,CASIHGWGSGGAGEQYF
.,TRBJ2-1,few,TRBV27,TGTGCCAGCAGTATCGCGAGTGAGCAGTTCTTC,CASSIASEQFF
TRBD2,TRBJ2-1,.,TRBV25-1,TGTGCCAGCGCGGCTAGCGGGGGGCCATACAATGAGCAGTTCTTC,CASAASGGPYNEQFF
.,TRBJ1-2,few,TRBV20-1,TGCAGTGCTAGAGATTTTACAGGACCCTATGGCTACACCTTC,CSARDFTGPYGYTF
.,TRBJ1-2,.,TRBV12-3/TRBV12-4,TGTGCCAGCAGTTTAAACAGGCATTGGGACTACACCTTC,CASSLNRHWDYTF
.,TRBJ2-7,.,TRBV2,TGTGCTAGCAGTGTTAAGGGTTACGAGCAGTACTTC,CASSVKGYEQYF
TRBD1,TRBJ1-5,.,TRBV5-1,TGCGCCAGCAGCCCGGAAACAGGGGCAGATCAGCCCCAGCATTTT,CASSPETGADQPQHF
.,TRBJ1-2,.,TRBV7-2,TGTGCCAGCAGCTTAGGCACCGGCTATGACTACACCTTC,CASSLGTGYDYTF
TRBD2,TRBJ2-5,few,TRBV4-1,TGCGCCAGCAGCCCAGAAGCGGGGGGGGACCAAGAGACCCAGTACTTC,CASSPEAGGDQETQYF
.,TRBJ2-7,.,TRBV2,TGTGCCAGCAGTGTCCGAGGCTACGAGCAGTACTTC,CASSVRGYEQYF
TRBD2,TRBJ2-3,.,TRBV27,TGTGCCAGCAAGACGGGGGGGCAAGATACGCAGTATTTT,CASKTGGQDTQYF
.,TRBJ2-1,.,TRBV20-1,TGCAGTGCTAGAGATTTAAGCGGACACAATGAGCAGTTCTTC,CSARDLSGHNEQFF
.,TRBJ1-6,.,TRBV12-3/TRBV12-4,TGTGCCAGCAGTATGGGTAGGGTCCAATCACCCCTCCACTTT,CASSMGRVQSPLHF
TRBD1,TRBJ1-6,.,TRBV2,TGTGCCAGCAGCCACAAGACAGGGAGCTCCTATAATTCACCCCTCCACTTT,CASSHKTGSSYNSPLHF
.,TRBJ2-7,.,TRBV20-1,TGCAGTGCTAGGATAGGCAGCTCCTACGAGCAGTACTTC,CSARIGSSYEQYF
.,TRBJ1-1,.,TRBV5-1,TGCGCCAGCAGCGAGGCCGGGGACACTAAAGCTTTCTTT,CASSEAGDTKAFF
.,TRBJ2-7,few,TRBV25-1,TGTGCCAGCAGCGCCTTCCCCCGATACGAGCAGTACTTC,CASSAFPRYEQYF
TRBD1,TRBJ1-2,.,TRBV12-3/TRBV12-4,TGTGCCAGCAGGCCTAGACAGGGAACTGGCTACACCTTC,CASRPRQGTGYTF
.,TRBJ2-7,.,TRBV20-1,TGCAGTGCTAGAGATCAAGCTAGCGCGAGCTCCTACGAGCAGTACTTC,CSARDQASASSYEQYF
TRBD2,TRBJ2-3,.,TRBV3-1,TGTGCCAGCAGCCCGACTAGCGGGGGTCTCCATGGGAGCACAGATACGCAGTATTTT,CASSPTSGGLHGSTDTQYF
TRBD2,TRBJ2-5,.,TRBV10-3,TGTGCCCTAGGGACTAGCGGGGGAGAGACCCAGTACTTC,CALGTSGGETQYF
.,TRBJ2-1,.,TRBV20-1,TGCAGTGCTGGGACTGGAGCCTCCTACAATGAGCAGTTCTTC,CSAGTGASYNEQFF
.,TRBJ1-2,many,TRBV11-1,TGTGCCAGCAGCTCCCAGACAGGAGACTATGGCTACACCTTC,CASSSQTGDYGYTF
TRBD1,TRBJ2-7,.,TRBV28,TGTGCCAGTGGCCAGAGGGGACAGGGGTGGGAGCAGTACTTC,CASGQRGQGWEQYF
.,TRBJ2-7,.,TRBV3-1,TGTGCCAGCAGCCAAGGATCCCTCGAGCAGTACTTC,CASSQGSLEQYF
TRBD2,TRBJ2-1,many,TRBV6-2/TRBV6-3,TGTGCCAGCAGCCGTGGGACTAGCGGTAAGGAGCAGTTCTTC,CASSRGTSGKEQFF
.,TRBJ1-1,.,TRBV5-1,TGCGCCAGCAGCTTCGATCAGGAAACTGAAGCTTTCTTT,CASSFDQETEAFF
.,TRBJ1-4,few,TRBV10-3,TGTGCCATCAGTGAGTCGACCGCTGAAAAACTGTTTTTT,CAISESTAEKLFF
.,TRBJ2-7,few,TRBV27,TGTGCCAGCAGTTTCGGGGCGCCGTACGAGCAGTACTTC,CASSFGAPYEQYF
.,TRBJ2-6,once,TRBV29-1,TGCAGCGCCCTCCCAGGAGTCAGGTCTGGGGCCAACGTCCGGACTTTC,CSALPGVRSGANVRTF
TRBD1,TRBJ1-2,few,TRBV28,TGTGCCAGCAGCCCACCCGGGACAGGGGGGGTCTCGTTCGGAGGCTACACCTTC,CASSPPGTGGVSFGGYTF
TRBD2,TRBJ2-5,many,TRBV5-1,TGCGCCAGCAGCTTGGCTCGGGCGGGAGGAGCAGAGACCCAGTACTTC,CASSLARAGGAETQYF
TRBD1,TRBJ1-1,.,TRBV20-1,TGCAGTGCTAGTGTGGGACAGGGGGCAGCTTTCTTT,CSASVGQGAAFF
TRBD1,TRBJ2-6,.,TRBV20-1,TGCAGTGCTCGTGACCCCAGGGGGAACTCTGGGGCCAACGTCCTGACTTTC,CSARDPRGNSGANVLTF
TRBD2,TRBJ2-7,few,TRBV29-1,TGCAGCGTTGAAGGGGGGACTAGCGGGAGAGGATACGAGCAGTACTTC,CSVEGGTSGRGYEQYF
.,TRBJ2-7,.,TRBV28,TGTGCCAGCGGCCACAGGGCCACCTACGAGCAGTACTTC,CASGHRATYEQYF
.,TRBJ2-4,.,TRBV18,TGTGCCAGCTCACCACCGTCAGGGGATGGCAAAAACATTCAGTACTTC,CASSPPSGDGKNIQYF
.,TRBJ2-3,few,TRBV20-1,TGCAGTGCTAGGGGCGAGGGGGTGACAGATACGCAGTATTTT,CSARGEGVTDTQYF
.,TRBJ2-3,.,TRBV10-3,TGTGCCATCGGACCGGGAACCACAGGTTCCGATACGCAGTATTTT,CAIGPGTTGSDTQYF
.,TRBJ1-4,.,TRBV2,TGTGCCAGCAGGGAGAGGGACTTCGGTGAAAAACTGTTTTTT,CASRERDFGEKLFF
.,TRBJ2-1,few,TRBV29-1,TGCAGCGTTGAAGTCGGCAGGGGTCCCAGCTCCTACAATGAGCAGTTCTTC,CSVEVGRGPSSYNEQFF
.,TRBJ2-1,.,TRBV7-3,TGTGCCAGCAGCAAAGGTTATGACAATGAGCAGTTCTTC,CASSKGYDNEQFF
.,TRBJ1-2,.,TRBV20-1,TGCAGTGCTAGAGATATTAATAAGGAAACTAACTATGGCTACACCTTC,CSARDINKETNYGYTF
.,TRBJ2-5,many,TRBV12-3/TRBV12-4,TGTGCCAGCAGTTTAGTTGGACGGGAGACCCAGTACTTC,CASSLVGRETQYF
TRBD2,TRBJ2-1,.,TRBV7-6,TGTGCCAGCAGCTTATCGGGACTAGCGGATCAGTTCTTC,CASSLSGLADQFF
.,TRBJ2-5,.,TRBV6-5,TGTGCCAGCATCGGCAGGGGGGGGGAGACCCAGTACTTC,CASIGRGGETQYF
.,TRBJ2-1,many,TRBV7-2,TGTGCCAGCAGCTTACTACCCGAATCCTACAATGAGCAGTTCTTC,CASSLLPESYNEQFF
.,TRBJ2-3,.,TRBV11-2,TGTGCCAGCAGCCTCGGAGTGCAGAGAACAGATACGCAGTATTTT,CASSLGVQRTDTQYF
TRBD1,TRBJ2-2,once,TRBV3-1,TGTGCCAGCAGCCATATGGGACAGGGATTATCGGGGGAGCTGTTTTTT,CASSHMGQGLSGELFF
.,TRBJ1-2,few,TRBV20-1,TGCAGTGTCTCCGGGATTGCCTATGGCTACACCTTC,CSVSGIAYGYTF